This T cell receptor beta chain came from a study of T cell changes during pregnancy in multiple sclerosis. CDR3 length: 16 amino acids. Germline V CDR1 and CDR2: SGDLS, YYNGEE. The V gene end was trimmed by 2 bases and the J gene end by 7 bases; junction bases not matched to a gene: 6. The assay was immunoSEQ multiplex PCR, and TCRdb's table has in-frame clones only and misses some. The sample holds about 100,000 clones, roughly 90% seen once. V and J are TRBV9 and TRBJ2-1; 13 bases match TRBD2. The sequenced sample was peripheral blood, obtained after pregnancy. The TCR comes from a female donor with multiple sclerosis, enrolled in a pregnancy study. The DNA of the CDR3 is TGTGCCAGCAGCGTTCTCGGGACTAGCGGGAAGAATGAGCAGTTCTTC. Protein product: CASSVLGTSGKNEQFF.